This entry concerns a single TCR beta chain. The V segment lost 2 bases and the J segment 8 bases; nucleotides outside the gene matches: 13. The CDR3 is 18 residues long. Germline assignment: CDR1 SGHDT and CDR2 YYEEEE. This specimen belongs to a study of control samples from healthy donors and cancer patients. Sequencing used immunoSEQ multiplex PCR; TCRdb keeps in-frame clones, though not all of them. The top ten hold more than 6.5% of the sample, which has 100,000 to 150,000 clones, over 75% seen once. Sequenced: blood. V gene TRBV5-6 combines with J gene TRBJ1-6; 10 bases line up with TRBD1. This clonotype was obtained from a man between 40 and 49 years old in good health. The CDR3, as DNA: TGTGCCAGCAGCTTTCCTCTATTAGCCGGGACAGGGGATTCACCCCTCCACTTT. It specifies CASSFPLLAGTGDSPLHF.